The 19 T cell receptor beta chains below all came from one sample that was sequenced in a study of T cells in women clearing cervical HPV infection. Produced via immunoSEQ multiplex PCR; TCRdb's table is partial and in-frame only. This table lists tens of thousands of clones. Material for sequencing was blood buffy coat. The receptors derive from a woman between 18 and 75 years old with a cervical HPV16 infection that either progressed to CIN3+ or cleared (not recorded which).

About this clone itself: The DNA ends 3 residues before the CDR3 does, and the rest of the CDR3 is filled in from the germline J gene. V gene TRBV7-6 combines with J gene TRBJ1-2; a possible D gene is TRBD1 (5 bases). The CDR3 extends over 16 amino acids. The germline CDR1 and CDR2 sequences are SGHVS and FNYEAQ. The CDR3 spells CASSLVASGGYNDYTF. CDR3 DNA, as far as it was read: TGTGCCAGCAGCTTAGTGGCCAGCGGGGGGTACAATGAC.

As concerns this clone: The CDR3 end falls 3 residues outside the read, so it is completed with the germline J gene. V usage is TRBV30 and J usage is TRBJ1-2, with TRBD1 as a possible D gene (5 bases). CDR3 size: 13 residues. Looked up from germline, CDR1 is GTSNPN and CDR2 is SVGIG (reference sequence). The CDR3 sequence: CAWSVLGDRPYTF. The sequenced part of the CDR3 DNA is TGTGCCTGGTCTGTCCTAGGGGATCGCCCG.

The CDR3 sequence: CSAAVRSYNEQFF. Incomplete CDR3 DNA: TGCAGTGCTGCGGTGCGGAGTTACAATGAG. V gene TRBV20-1 combines with J gene TRBJ2-1; no firm D call. Read coverage stops 3 residues before the CDR3 terminus; the germline J gene supplies the remainder. The CDR3 consists of 13 residues. The germline V and J ends were trimmed by 5 bases and 4 bases, with 12 bases remaining between them. From germline, CDR1 is DFQATT and CDR2 SNEGSKA (reference sequence).

About this clone: The read terminates 3 residues ahead of where the CDR3 ends, so the germline J gene completes it. Other DNA sequences within the sample encode an identical CDR3. The J gene is TRBJ1-4, the V gene TRBV5-1; D is possibly TRBD1 (5 bases). CDR3 length: 14 amino acids. Per the germline V gene, CDR1 is SGHRS and CDR2 is YFSETQ. V was trimmed by 0 bases and J by 4 bases, leaving 7 bases between them. The CDR3 loop is CASSLGQGNEKLFF. The CDR3 DNA, read in part, is TGCGCCAGCAGCTTGGGGCAGGGTAATGAAAAA.

On this clone: Read data end 3 residues before the CDR3 end; the end is taken from the germline J gene. The chain has TRBV2 and TRBJ2-3, with 8 bases fitting TRBD2. CDR1 SNHLY and CDR2 FYNNEI come from the germline V gene. There are 16 residues in the CDR3. Trimming took 4 bases from V and 0 from J; bases not matched to a gene: 6. The sequenced part of the CDR3 DNA is TGTGCCAGCAGTGTATTAGCGGGGAAAAGCACAGATACG. Amino acid sequence: CASSVLAGKSTDT. The entire CDR3 sequence reads CASSVLAGKSTDTQYF.

A remark on this clone: The CDR3 end falls 3 residues outside the read, so it is completed with the germline J gene. The rearrangement joins TRBV5-4 to TRBJ2-3, with 7 bases that match TRBD2. This CDR3 region has 16 residues. The ends lost 0 bases at V and 0 bases at J; junction bases unmatched: 4. From germline, CDR1 is SGHNT and CDR2 YYREEE (reference sequence). The chain's CDR3 is CASSLDLAASTDTQYF. CDR3 bases read: TGTGCCAGCAGCTTGGACCTAGCGGCTAGCACAGATACG.

Turning to this clone: Sequencing ends 3 residues short of the CDR3 end; the germline J gene provides the rest. This chain joins TRBV18 and TRBJ1-5; 7 positions agree with TRBD1. Germline CDR1 is KGHSH and CDR2 is LQKENI. The V and J ends lost 1 base and 0 bases, in that order; junction bases with no gene match: 12. This CDR3 comprises 19 residues. The covered CDR3 bases are TGTGCCAGCTCACCACGTCCACTAAGGGGGCTATATAGCAATCAGCCC. Its protein product is CASSPRPLRGLYSNQP. The full CDR3 protein reads CASSPRPLRGLYSNQPQHF.

In regard to this clone: The read finishes 3 residues shy of the CDR3 end, and the germline J gene is used to complete it. The chain combines TRBV4-2 with TRBJ2-7, with 7 bases lining up with TRBD2. J lost 3 bases, V lost 1 base, and 3 bases had no gene match. CDR1 and CDR2 from the germline V gene are LGHNA and YNFKEQ. This CDR3 is 14 amino acids long. CDR3 residues: CASSQAPSGYEQYF. The covered CDR3 bases are TGTGCCAGCAGCCAAGCCCCTAGCGGCTACGAG.

Points on this clone: The CDR3 is cut off 3 residues early in the read; its end comes from the germline J gene. The V gene is TRBV7-6, the J gene TRBJ2-2, with 7 bases aligning to TRBD2. CDR1 is SGHVS, CDR2 FNYEAQ, per germline. CDR3 size: 18 residues. V lost 3 bases, J lost 6 bases, and 16 bases stayed unmatched. The CDR3 sequence is CASSLDSQGGGQSGELFF. CDR3 bases read: TGTGCCAGCAGCTTGGACTCTCAGGGCGGGGGTCAGTCCGGGGAG.

Notes on this clone: The sequenced fragment ends 3 residues before the CDR3 boundary, so the rest is inferred from the germline J gene. V gene TRBV11-2 combines with J gene TRBJ2-7; tentatively, D is TRBD1 or TRBD2 (5 bases each). V lost 2 bases, J lost 3 bases, and 8 bases lay in between. Per the germline V gene, CDR1 is SGHAT and CDR2 is FQNNGV. The CDR3 length is 13 residues. This chain's CDR3 is CASSLRGVYEQYF. The covered CDR3 bases are TGTGCCAGCAGCTTAAGGGGAGTCTACGAG. The full variable domain, with the rest looked up from reference TRBV11-2 and TRBJ2-7, is EAGVAQSPRYKIIEKRQSVAFWCNPISGHATLYWYQQILGQGPKLLIQFQNNGVVDDSQLPKDRFSAERLKGVDSTLKIQPAKLEDSAVYLCASSLRGVYEQYFGPGTRLTVT.

Of note for this clone: The read is 3 residues too short to cover the CDR3 end, so that end is filled in from the germline J gene. J is TRBJ2-3 and V is TRBV27; 10 nucleotides agree with TRBD2. This CDR3 comprises 15 residues. Germline CDR1 MNHEY, CDR2 SMNVEV (reference sequence). After removal of 5 bases from V and 3 bases from J, the junction contained 5 bases not matched to a gene. CDR3 amino acids: CASSRRLAGTDTQYF. CDR3 bases read: TGTGCCAGCAGTCGGAGACTAGCGGGTACAGATACG.

Concerning this clone: The read gets to within 3 residues of the CDR3 end, and the germline J gene fills in the rest. The rearrangement joins TRBV7-2 to TRBJ1-6; tentatively, D is TRBD1 (6 bases). This CDR3 has 14 residues. CDR1 is SGHTA, CDR2 FQGNSA, per germline. V was clipped by 4 bases and J by 10 bases, with 14 bases between them. This CDR3 reads CASSSRGQSSPLHF. Incomplete CDR3 DNA: TGTGCCAGCAGCTCCCGAGGACAGAGCTCACCC.

Regarding this clone: The CDR3 end lies 3 residues beyond the end of the read and is filled in from the germline J gene. The V call is TRBV7-6, the J call TRBJ2-5; 9 bases map to TRBD2. V was pared by 5 bases and J by 5 bases, with 9 bases of the junction left unmatched. Germline assignment: CDR1 SGHVS and CDR2 FNYEAQ. The CDR3 loop spans 15 amino acids. The CDR3 sequence is CASSPYSGSAETQYF. The sequenced CDR3 bases are TGTGCCAGCAGCCCCTATAGCGGGAGTGCGGAGACC.

Concerning this clone itself: The CDR3 end falls 3 residues outside the read, so it is completed with the germline J gene. The chain links TRBV4-2 to TRBJ2-5, with TRBD2 identical over 11 bases. The CDR3 totals 20 residues. Unmatched junction bases numbered 20, after V lost 4 bases and J lost 4 bases. CDR1 and CDR2 (germline): LGHNA, YNFKEQ. The CDR3 reads CASSPLARGSGGALVETQYF. The DNA read from the CDR3 is TGTGCCAGCAGCCCCCTTGCCCGAGGTAGCGGGGGGGCCTTAGTAGAGACC.

As for this clone: The CDR3 is cut off 3 residues early in the read; its end comes from the germline J gene. The chain recombines TRBV19 with TRBJ2-3, with a weak D call TRBD2 (6 bases). The CDR3 spans 15 residues. Germline V gene lookup returns CDR1 LNHDA and CDR2 SQIVND (reference sequence). The sequenced CDR3 bases are TGTGCCAGTATGAATGGTTGGGGCGGGGAAGAGACG. Protein product: CASMNGWGGEET. The whole CDR3 is CASMNGWGGEETQYF.

Regarding this clone: The CDR3 end is not reached by the read, which stops 3 residues before it; the germline J gene fills it in. The rearrangement links TRBV10-3 to TRBJ2-7; the match to TRBD2 covers 8 bases. Per the germline V gene, CDR1 is ENHRY and CDR2 is SYGVKD. The J segment lost 3 bases and the V segment lost 0 bases, leaving 4 bases of the junction unmatched. The CDR3 is 15 amino acids. The CDR3 region is CAISESTSAFYEQYF. CDR3 DNA, as far as it was read: TGTGCCATCAGTGAGTCGACTAGCGCTTTCTACGAG.

For this clone: Relative to the germline gene, one junction end is altered; a read error may explain this. Other nucleotide sequences from this sample produce the same CDR3. CDR3 protein: CASSENRGQGAFF. CDR3 DNA (partial): TGTGCTAGCAGTGAAAACAGGGGCCAGGGG. The chain recombines TRBV6-1 with TRBJ1-1; 7 bases are a match to TRBD1. The read falls 3 residues short of the CDR3 end, and the missing part is taken from the germline J gene. Germline V gene data show CDR1 as MNHNS and CDR2 as SASEGT. The CDR3 runs to 13 residues.

On this clone: With the read ending 3 residues before the CDR3 end, the germline J gene is used to fill in that end. V and J are TRBV5-1 and TRBJ1-1; a weak D match, TRBD1 (5 bases). V shed 7 bases and J shed 5 bases, with 15 bases lying between them. CDR1 is SGHRS and CDR2 is YFSETQ in the germline V gene. There are 13 residues in the CDR3. The CDR3 spells CASAISGNTEAFF. The CDR3 bases that were read are TGCGCCAGCGCTATCTCAGGGAATACTGAA.

Comment on this clone: The read terminates 3 residues before the CDR3 end, so the remaining end is supplied by the germline J gene. The rearrangement joins TRBV7-9 to TRBJ1-2, with D possibly being TRBD1 (6 bases). Germline V gives CDR1 SEHNR, CDR2 FQNEAQ (reference sequence). This CDR3 has 14 residues. This CDR3 is CASSLPGEPYDYTF. The sequenced CDR3 bases are TGTGCCAGCAGCTTACCAGGGGAGCCCTACGAC.